This T cell receptor beta chain was captured in a study of T-cell memory formation after mild COVID-19. Study summary: Largely, the TCR clusters proved donor specific.

Each CDR3 protein gets one entry after TCRdb re-called the 5' RACE reads with MiXCR. The sample carries 340,000 or so distinct CDR3 sequences, 10% to 15% recorded once. This clonotype was counted between two and nine times. The source of this sequence is a man aged 18-30 years who had mild COVID-19 (a few samples of this study predate the infection). Cell type and time point are not known. Specimen: PBMCs or a T cell subset sorted from them (not recorded which).

The CDR3 reads CASSRGEEAFF. The CDR3 region has the DNA TGTGCCAGCAGCCGGGGGGAGGAAGCTTTCTTT. The rearrangement joins TRBV6-5 to TRBJ1-1; D might be TRBD1 (5 bases). V lost 6 bases to trimming and J lost 8 bases, with 10 bases between them. Germline CDR1 MNHEY, CDR2 SVGAGI. The CDR3 totals 11 residues.